This is a list of T cell receptor beta chains from one sample in a study of T cell repertoires in cytomegalovirus infection. What these receptors recognize is not known. MiXCR, applied by TCRdb to the reads, yields one record per CDR3 protein. The sample yields about 770,000 distinct CDR3 sequences, about 27% seen once. Specimen: cultured CD8+ T cells from PBMCs, collected from culture after CMV antigen stimulation. The origin of the receptors is a human donor in good health (CMV status not recorded). Some clones in this sample may be carry-over from other donors' samples. The CDR3 runs from the conserved cysteine through the conserved F or W. D genes are given only for firm matches. Where a row states a size, it is once, few, many or the class of an expanded clone; other rows omit it.

J gene | clone size | D gene | V gene | CDR3 DNA | CDR3 protein
TRBJ2-3 | - | - | TRBV12-3/TRBV12-4 | TGTGCCAGCAGTTTTGGGGGAATTTTCGATACGCAGTATTTT | CASSFGGIFDTQYF
TRBJ1-5 | - | - | TRBV20-1 | TGCAGTGCTAGAGAGACAGATAGCAATCAGCCCCAGCATTTT | CSARETDSNQPQHF
TRBJ1-1 | few | - | TRBV7-6 | TGTGCCAGCAGCTTAGCCGGACTCACCACGCGAAGCCCTGAAGCTTTCTTT | CASSLAGLTTRSPEAFF
TRBJ1-1 | - | - | TRBV27 | TGTGCCAGCAGTACGGGCCCCCCTGCTTACACTGAAGCTTTCTTT | CASSTGPPAYTEAFF
TRBJ2-5 | - | TRBD1 | TRBV10-3 | TGTGCCATCAGTGAGTTAGGGACAGCCGTGTGGGAGACCCAGTACTTC | CAISELGTAVWETQYF
TRBJ2-1 | - | - | TRBV19 | TGTGCCAGTAGTATCATCCGTAACAATGAGCAGTTCTTC | CASSIIRNNEQFF
TRBJ2-1 | - | - | TRBV28 | TGTGCCAGCACCTCACCCCACACTTACTACAATGAGCAGTTCTTC | CASTSPHTYYNEQFF
TRBJ2-7 | - | TRBD2 | TRBV7-9 | TGTGCCAGCAGCCTAACCCCGGGGGGGGGGACCTACGAGCAGTACTTC | CASSLTPGGGTYEQYF
TRBJ2-2 | - | - | TRBV12-5 | TGTGCTAGTGGTTCTGGACCAACCGGGGAGCTGTTTTTT | CASGSGPTGELFF
TRBJ2-3 | - | TRBD2 | TRBV27 | TGTGCCAGCAGTTTCGTGCGCGGGGGGCGGCAAGATACGCAGTATTTT | CASSFVRGGRQDTQYF
TRBJ2-1 | - | - | TRBV7-6 | TGTGCCAGCAGACCTGACATGGGCGTCTCCTACAATGAGCAGTTCTTC | CASRPDMGVSYNEQFF
TRBJ1-3 | many | - | TRBV7-7 | TGTGCTAGCAGCCCCCTAGGAGGGATCGGAAACACCATATATTTT | CASSPLGGIGNTIYF
TRBJ2-7 | many | - | TRBV7-8 | TGTGCCAGCAGCTCACGGCGGGACAGCCTCCCCTACGAGCAGTACTTC | CASSSRRDSLPYEQYF
TRBJ1-2 | - | - | TRBV7-3 | TGTGCCAGCAGCCCCCACGAGGCTAACTATGGCTACACCTTC | CASSPHEANYGYTF
TRBJ2-5 | - | TRBD2 | TRBV12-3/TRBV12-4 | TGTGCCAGCAGTTTGCTAGCGGGCGAAAGTGCAGAGACCCAGTACTTC | CASSLLAGESAETQYF